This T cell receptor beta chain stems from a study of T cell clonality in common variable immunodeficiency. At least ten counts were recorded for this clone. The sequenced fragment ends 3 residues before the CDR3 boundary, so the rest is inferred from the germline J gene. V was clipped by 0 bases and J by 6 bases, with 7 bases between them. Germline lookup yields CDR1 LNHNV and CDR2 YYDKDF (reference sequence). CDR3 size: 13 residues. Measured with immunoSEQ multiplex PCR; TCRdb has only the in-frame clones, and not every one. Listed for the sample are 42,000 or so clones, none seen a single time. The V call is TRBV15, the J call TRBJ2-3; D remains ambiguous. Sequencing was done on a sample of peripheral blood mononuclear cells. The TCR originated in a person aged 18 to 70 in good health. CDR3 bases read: TGTGCCACCAGCAGAGATCCTACCGATACG. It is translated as CATSRDPTDT. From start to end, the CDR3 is CATSRDPTDTQYF.